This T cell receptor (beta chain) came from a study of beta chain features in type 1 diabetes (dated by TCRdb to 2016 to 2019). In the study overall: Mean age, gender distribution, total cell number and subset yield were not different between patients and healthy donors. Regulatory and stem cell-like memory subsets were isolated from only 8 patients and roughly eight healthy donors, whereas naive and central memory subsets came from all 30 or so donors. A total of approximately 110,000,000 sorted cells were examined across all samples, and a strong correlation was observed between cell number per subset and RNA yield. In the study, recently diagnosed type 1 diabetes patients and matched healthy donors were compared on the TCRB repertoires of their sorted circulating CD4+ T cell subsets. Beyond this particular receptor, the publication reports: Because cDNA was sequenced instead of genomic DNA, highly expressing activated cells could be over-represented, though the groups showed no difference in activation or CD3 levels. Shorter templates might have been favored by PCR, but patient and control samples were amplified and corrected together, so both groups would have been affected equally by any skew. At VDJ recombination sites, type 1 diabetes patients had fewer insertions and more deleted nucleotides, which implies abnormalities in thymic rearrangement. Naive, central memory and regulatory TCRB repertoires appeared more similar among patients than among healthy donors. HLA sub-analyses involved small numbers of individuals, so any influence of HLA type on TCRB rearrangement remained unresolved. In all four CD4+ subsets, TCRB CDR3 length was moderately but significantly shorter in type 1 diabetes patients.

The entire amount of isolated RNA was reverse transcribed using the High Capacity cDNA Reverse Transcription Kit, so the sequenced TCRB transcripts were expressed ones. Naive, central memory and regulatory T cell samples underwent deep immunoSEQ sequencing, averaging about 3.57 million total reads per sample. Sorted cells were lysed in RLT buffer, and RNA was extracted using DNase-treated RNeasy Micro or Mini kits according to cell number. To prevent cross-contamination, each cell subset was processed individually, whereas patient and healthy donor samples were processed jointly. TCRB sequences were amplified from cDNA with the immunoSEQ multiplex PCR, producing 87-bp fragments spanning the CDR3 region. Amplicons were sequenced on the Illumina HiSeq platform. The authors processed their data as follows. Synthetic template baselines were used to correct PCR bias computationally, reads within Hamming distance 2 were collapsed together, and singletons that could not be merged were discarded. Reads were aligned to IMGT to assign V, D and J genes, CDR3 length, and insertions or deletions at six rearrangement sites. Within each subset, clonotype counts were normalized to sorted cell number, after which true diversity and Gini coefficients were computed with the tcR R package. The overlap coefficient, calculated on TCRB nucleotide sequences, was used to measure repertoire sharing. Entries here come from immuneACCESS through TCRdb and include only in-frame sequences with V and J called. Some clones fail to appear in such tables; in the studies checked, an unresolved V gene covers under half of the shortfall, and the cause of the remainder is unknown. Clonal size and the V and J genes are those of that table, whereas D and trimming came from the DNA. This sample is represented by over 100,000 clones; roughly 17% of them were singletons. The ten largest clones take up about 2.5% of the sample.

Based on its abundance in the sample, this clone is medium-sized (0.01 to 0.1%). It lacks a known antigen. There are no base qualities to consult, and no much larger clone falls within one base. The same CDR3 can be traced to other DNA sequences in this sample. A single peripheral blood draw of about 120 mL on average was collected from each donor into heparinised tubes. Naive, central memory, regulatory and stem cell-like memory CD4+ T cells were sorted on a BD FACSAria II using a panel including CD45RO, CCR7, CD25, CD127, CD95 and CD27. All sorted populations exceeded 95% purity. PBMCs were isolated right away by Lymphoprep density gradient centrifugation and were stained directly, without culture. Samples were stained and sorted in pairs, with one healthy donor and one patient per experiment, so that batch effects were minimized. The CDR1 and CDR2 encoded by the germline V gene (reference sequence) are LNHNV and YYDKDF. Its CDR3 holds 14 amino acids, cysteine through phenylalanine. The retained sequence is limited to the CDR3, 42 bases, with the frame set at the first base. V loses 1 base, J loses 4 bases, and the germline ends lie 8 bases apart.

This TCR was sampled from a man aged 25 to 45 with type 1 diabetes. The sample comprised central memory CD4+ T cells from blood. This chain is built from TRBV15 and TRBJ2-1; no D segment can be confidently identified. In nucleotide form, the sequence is TGTGCCACCAGCAGAGGTGAGGCGTACAATGAGCAGTTCTTC. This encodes CATSRGEAYNEQFF. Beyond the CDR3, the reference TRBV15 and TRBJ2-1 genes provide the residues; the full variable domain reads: DAMVIQNPRYQVTQFGKPVTLSCSQTLNHNVMYWYQQKSSQAPKLLFHYYDKDFNNEADTPDNFQSRRPNTSFCFLDIRSPGLGDTAMYLCATSRGEAYNEQFFGPGTRLTVL.